These 29 T cell receptor beta chains share one sample of origin, sequenced in a study of cytomegalovirus exposure and HLA in healthy donors. The study ran its PCR with 60 Vbeta and 13 Jbeta primers. Repertoires were generated with immunoSEQ multiplex PCR, while TCRdb's copy carries only in-frame clones and drops some. The sample lists fewer than 200,000 clones, around 75% occurring once. Sequencing input: PBMCs. Receptor source: a female donor in good health and CMV-seronegative.

The sample holds one count of this clone. The V and J genes are TRBV6-5 and TRBJ1-1; 7 nucleotides align to TRBD1. With V trimmed by 5 bases and J by 1 base, 4 bases remained unmatched. Germline V gene sequence: CDR1 MNHEY, CDR2 SVGAGI. The CDR3 is 14 amino acids. The CDR3 loop is CASSGRQGNTEAFF. In DNA form, the CDR3 reads TGTGCCAGCAGTGGAAGACAGGGGAACACTGAAGCTTTCTTT.

This sequence joins TRBV6-5 and TRBJ2-7; maybe TRBD1 (6 bases). Germline V gene sequence: CDR1 MNHEY, CDR2 SVGAGI. The V and J ends lost 6 bases and 1 base respectively, with 10 bases between them. CDR3 length equals 13 residues. CDR3 sequence reads: CASRDSTSYEQYF. The CDR3 DNA follows: TGTGCCAGCAGGGACAGTACATCCTACGAGCAGTACTTC.

Here the CDR3 reads CASSDRGALGQPPSGNTIYF. CDR3 sequence (DNA): TGCGCCAGCAGTGACAGAGGGGCCTTGGGACAGCCACCCTCTGGAAACACCATATATTTT. The chain carries TRBV10-1 and TRBJ1-3; 7 bases match TRBD1. Germline CDR1 reads WNHNN; CDR2 reads SYGVQD (reference sequence). The CDR3 covers 20 residues. The ends lost 3 bases at V and 0 bases at J; junction bases unmatched: 17.

This clone was seen a single time. The chain links TRBV19 to TRBJ2-2; no definite D call. The CDR3 totals 14 residues. Deletions cut 10 bases from V and 5 bases from J, with 17 bases between. Per the germline V gene, CDR1 is LNHDA and CDR2 is SQIVND (reference sequence). CDR3 loop: CATTPPERTGELFF. The CDR3 DNA follows: TGTGCCACTACCCCCCCGGAGCGTACCGGGGAGCTGTTTTTT.

The gene calls are TRBV25-1 and TRBJ2-5; 9 positions agree with TRBD1. The tail of the sequence fits TRBJ2-7 better, so the J call may be wrong. Germline loops: CDR1 MGHDK, CDR2 SYGVNS. This CDR3 is built from 17 residues. In nucleotides, the CDR3 is TGTGCCAGCAGTGAGTGGACGACAGGGGGAGGCAGGGACGAGCAGTACTTC. As protein: CASSEWTTGGGRDEQYF.

The chain couples TRBV7-9 to TRBJ1-5, with D possibly TRBD1 on 5 matching bases. Germline values: CDR1 SEHNR, CDR2 FQNEAQ (reference sequence). The CDR3 totals 15 residues. Trimming pared 2 bases from V and 6 bases from J, leaving 14 bases between. CDR3 protein: CASSLSGLQGQPQHF. CDR3 DNA sequence: TGTGCCAGCAGCTTATCAGGTCTCCAGGGTCAGCCCCAGCATTTT.

The V call is TRBV5-4, the J call TRBJ2-7, with D perhaps TRBD2 (6 bases). Per germline, CDR1 SGHNT and CDR2 YYREEE (reference sequence). The CDR3 totals 15 residues. V was shortened by 4 bases and J by 0 bases, with 14 bases between the two germline ends. CDR3: CASSLPIGSSYEQYF. The CDR3 DNA reads TGTGCCAGCAGCCTCCCGATCGGGAGCTCCTACGAGCAGTACTTC.

The CDR3 nucleotides are TGTGCCAGCAACCCCATGGGAGGGAAAAACATTCAGTACTTC. Translating it yields CASNPMGGKNIQYF. V gene TRBV5-8 combines with J gene TRBJ2-4; the match to TRBD2 covers 7 bases. CDR1 and CDR2 from the germline V gene are SGHTS and YDEGEE. V dropped 6 bases and J dropped 4; count of bases not matched to a gene: 7. The CDR3 runs to 14 residues.

CDR3 loop: CASSQGAGGNGNTIYF. CDR3 nucleotide sequence: TGTGCCAGCAGCCAGGGGGCAGGGGGCAACGGAAACACCATATATTTT. The V and J genes are TRBV11-2 and TRBJ1-3; 8 nucleotides match TRBD1. This CDR3 has 16 residues. With 5 bases clipped from V and 4 bases from J, the junction kept 10 bases outside the gene matches. The germline V gene encodes CDR1 SGHAT and CDR2 FQNNGV.

The V gene is TRBV6-5, the J gene TRBJ2-2, with 7 nucleotides matching TRBD1. The CDR3 extends over 15 amino acids. Losses at the gene ends were 7 bases for V and 6 bases for J; bases not matched to a gene: 11. The germline V gene has CDR1 MNHEY and CDR2 SVGAGI. The chain's CDR3 is CASKGASLGPGELFF. The CDR3 coding sequence is TGTGCCAGCAAGGGGGCCTCACTGGGGCCCGGGGAGCTGTTTTTT.

CDR3 coding DNA: TGTGCCAGCAGCTTACAACCAGGTCCCTACGAGCAGTACTTC. Amino acids: CASSLQPGPYEQYF. The chain carries TRBV7-2 and TRBJ2-7; the D is unclear. Germline V CDR1 and CDR2: SGHTA, FQGNSA. CDR3 length equals 14 residues. Trimming left V 2 bases short and J 2 bases short, with 10 bases between.

The chain joins TRBV28 to TRBJ2-3; 12 nucleotides line up with TRBD2. CDR1 and CDR2 (germline): MDHEN, SYDVKM. This CDR3 has 15 residues. With 5 bases clipped from V and 8 bases from J, the junction kept 8 bases outside the gene matches. CDR3 bases: TGTGCCAGCAGTGTTCTAGCGGGAGGGCCGGGTACGCAGTATTTT. Its translation: CASSVLAGGPGTQYF.

The chain couples TRBV6-1 to TRBJ1-6; D is unresolved. This CDR3 comprises 16 residues. CDR1 and CDR2 (germline): MNHNS, SASEGT. V was cut by 4 bases and J by 10 bases, with 20 bases left in between. The CDR3 loop reads CASSAAGGPKESPLHF. The CDR3 nucleotides read TGTGCCAGCAGTGCGGCTGGAGGGCCCAAAGAATCACCCCTCCACTTT.

This chain connects TRBV19 to TRBJ1-1; tentative D call: TRBD1 (5 bases). The CDR3 is 12 residues long. Germline assignment: CDR1 LNHDA and CDR2 SQIVND (reference sequence). V lost 10 bases and J lost 1, with 10 bases in between. The CDR3 bases are TGTGCCACCGCCACAGGGAACACTGAAGCTTTCTTT. It is translated as CATATGNTEAFF.

The rearrangement uses TRBV7-9 and TRBJ2-7; 7 bases are a match to TRBD1. The V gene's germline CDR1 is SEHNR and CDR2 FQNEAQ (reference sequence). This CDR3 comprises 14 residues. Losses at the gene ends were 5 bases for V and 4 bases for J; bases not matched to a gene: 8. CDR3 in DNA: TGTGCCAGCAGCACCCGGACAGGAAGGTACGAGCAGTACTTC. Translated: CASSTRTGRYEQYF.

The genes are TRBV19 and TRBJ1-3; D unresolved. Germline CDR1 is LNHDA and CDR2 is SQIVND (reference sequence). V lost 5 bases, J lost 1 base, and 9 bases lay in between. The CDR3 extends over 14 amino acids. CDR3 in amino acids: CASSPGISGNTIYF. CDR3 DNA: TGTGCCAGTAGTCCGGGGATTTCTGGAAACACCATATATTTT.

For the CDR3, the DNA is TGTGCCAGCTCACCGGGGCGGGGGGTTGCCTACGAGCAGTACTTC. Translation gives CASSPGRGVAYEQYF. This chain uses TRBV18 with TRBJ2-7, with 8 nucleotides matching TRBD2. CDR1 and CDR2 from the germline V gene are KGHSH and LQKENI. Trimming took 3 bases from V and 2 from J; bases not matched to a gene: 6. The CDR3 is made up of 15 amino acids.

The chain couples TRBV2 to TRBJ2-1; D possibly corresponds to TRBD1 (5 bases). The CDR3 contains 12 residues. Germline V gene sequence: CDR1 SNHLY, CDR2 FYNNEI. V lost 6 bases, J lost 3 bases, and 6 bases lay in between. CDR3 sequence (DNA): TGTGCCAGCAGGGACAACTACAATGAGCAGTTCTTC. It translates to CASRDNYNEQFF.

This rearrangement joins TRBV9 to TRBJ1-1; a possible D gene is TRBD1 (6 bases). CDR1 SGDLS and CDR2 YYNGEE come from the germline V gene. The CDR3 is 15 amino acids. Between the trimmed V and J ends, which lost 4 bases and 7 bases, there was a span of 20 bases. CDR3 in DNA: TGTGCCAGCAGCCCCCGGACAGTCCCGCAGGATGAAGCTTTCTTT. Its translation: CASSPRTVPQDEAFF. The full variable domain, with the rest looked up from reference TRBV9 and TRBJ1-1, is DSGVTQTPKHLITATGQRVTLRCSPRSGDLSVYWYQQSLDQGLQFLIQYYNGEERAKGNILERFSAQQFPDLHSELNLSSLELGDSALYFCASSPRTVPQDEAFFGQGTRLTVV.

The chain combines TRBV27 with TRBJ1-5, with D hard to call. This CDR3 has 14 amino acids. Germline V gives CDR1 MNHEY, CDR2 SMNVEV (reference sequence). V was shortened by 8 bases and J by 2 bases, with 13 bases between the two germline ends. The CDR3 loop reads CASAALRGNQPQHF. The CDR3 coding sequence is TGTGCCAGCGCCGCCCTTCGGGGCAATCAGCCCCAGCATTTT.

V usage is TRBV30 and J usage is TRBJ2-1, with 12 bases identical to TRBD2. The junction had 6 bases not matched to a gene; V was cut back by 5 bases and J by 7 bases. CDR1 is GTSNPN, CDR2 SVGIG, per germline (reference sequence). The CDR3 runs 14 residues. The CDR3 DNA is TGTGCCTGGGCTAGCGGGGGGGCCGGGAATGAGCAGTTCTTC. This codes for CAWASGGAGNEQFF.

The rearrangement uses TRBV11-2 and TRBJ2-1, with TRBD2 identical over 12 bases. This CDR3 contains 19 residues. Germline CDR1 is SGHAT and CDR2 is FQNNGV. V was clipped by 7 bases and J by 3 bases; unmatched bases: 16. CDR3 region: CASTQDWTSGEGGYNEQFF. Written as DNA, the CDR3 is TGTGCCAGCACCCAGGACTGGACTAGCGGGGAGGGGGGCTACAATGAGCAGTTCTTC.

This clone came up a few times. The V gene is TRBV2, the J gene TRBJ2-3, with TRBD1 identical over 9 bases. CDR1 is SNHLY and CDR2 is FYNNEI in the germline V gene. The CDR3 sequence is 15 residues long. With V trimmed by 4 bases and J by 1 base, 3 bases remained unmatched. CDR3 DNA: TGTGCCAGCAGTGTACAGGGGGCCGGCACAGATACGCAGTATTTT. This gives the protein CASSVQGAGTDTQYF.

This clone has a single count. An end of the junction does not agree with germline; a read error may underlie this. The chain combines TRBV4-3 with TRBJ2-7; tentatively, D is TRBD1 (7 bases). CDR3 length: 9 amino acids. Per germline, CDR1 LGHNA and CDR2 YSLEER. The CDR3 bases are TGCGCCAGCAGCGCGGGACAGTGCTTC. Its translation: CASSAGQCF.

This clone was picked up a small number of times. V and J are TRBV4-3 and TRBJ2-2, with 7 bases fitting TRBD1. Per germline, CDR1 LGHNA and CDR2 YSLEER. Trimming removed 0 bases from V and 6 bases from J; junction bases left unmatched: 4. The CDR3 consists of 15 residues. CDR3 protein: CASSQERGLAGELFF. CDR3 DNA: TGCGCCAGCAGCCAAGAGAGGGGGCTCGCCGGGGAGCTGTTTTTT.

The chain is built from TRBV6-5 and TRBJ2-1, with 7 bases identical to TRBD2. V dropped 6 bases and J dropped 2; count of bases not matched to a gene: 4. Per the germline V gene, CDR1 is MNHEY and CDR2 is SVGAGI. This CDR3 spans 14 amino acids. CDR3 DNA: TGTGCCAGCAGCCCGGCGGGAGCCTACAATGAGCAGTTCTTC. This gives the protein CASSPAGAYNEQFF.

This clone turned up a few times. The chain links TRBV19 to TRBJ2-7; D remains unclear. V lost 6 bases and J 5 bases, leaving 20 bases between the germline ends. The CDR3 runs 15 residues. Germline loops: CDR1 LNHDA, CDR2 SQIVND (reference sequence). CDR3 loop: CASSDGGSRWHEQYF. The CDR3 DNA reads as TGTGCCAGTAGCGACGGCGGAAGTCGGTGGCACGAGCAGTACTTC.

V gene TRBV9 combines with J gene TRBJ2-5; 10 positions match TRBD2. The end of the DNA aligns better with TRBJ2-7, so the J call may be wrong. The CDR3 is 15 residues long. CDR1 is SGDLS and CDR2 is YYNGEE in the germline V gene. The CDR3 DNA is TGTGCCAGCAGCGTCGGACTAGCGGAAGCCTACGAGCAGTACTTC. Translation: CASSVGLAEAYEQYF.

The chain joins TRBV18 to TRBJ2-2; D may be TRBD2 (5 bases). This CDR3 contains 16 residues. V was cut by 5 bases and J by 3 bases, with 16 bases left in between. CDR1 and CDR2 (germline): KGHSH, LQKENI. In nucleotides, the CDR3 is TGTGCCAGCTCAGGTGACCGGGAATACCACACCGGGGAGCTGTTTTTT. As protein: CASSGDREYHTGELFF.